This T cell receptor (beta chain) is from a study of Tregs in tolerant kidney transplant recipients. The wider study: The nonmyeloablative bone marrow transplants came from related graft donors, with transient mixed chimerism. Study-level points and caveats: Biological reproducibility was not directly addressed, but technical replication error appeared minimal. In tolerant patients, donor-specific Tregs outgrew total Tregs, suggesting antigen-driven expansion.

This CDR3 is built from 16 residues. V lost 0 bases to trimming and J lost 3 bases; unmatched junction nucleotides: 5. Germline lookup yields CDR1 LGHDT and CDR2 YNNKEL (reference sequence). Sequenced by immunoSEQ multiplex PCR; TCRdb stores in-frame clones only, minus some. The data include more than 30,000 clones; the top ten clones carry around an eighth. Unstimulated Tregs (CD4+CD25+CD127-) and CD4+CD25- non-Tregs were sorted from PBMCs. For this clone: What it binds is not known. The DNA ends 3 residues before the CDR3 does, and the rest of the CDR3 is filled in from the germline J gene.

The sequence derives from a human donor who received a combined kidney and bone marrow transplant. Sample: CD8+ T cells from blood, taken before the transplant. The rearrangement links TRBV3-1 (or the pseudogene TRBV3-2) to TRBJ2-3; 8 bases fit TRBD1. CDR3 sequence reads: CASSQERTGKTDTQYF. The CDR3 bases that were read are TGTGCCAGCAGCCAAGAACGGACAGGGAAGACAGATACG.